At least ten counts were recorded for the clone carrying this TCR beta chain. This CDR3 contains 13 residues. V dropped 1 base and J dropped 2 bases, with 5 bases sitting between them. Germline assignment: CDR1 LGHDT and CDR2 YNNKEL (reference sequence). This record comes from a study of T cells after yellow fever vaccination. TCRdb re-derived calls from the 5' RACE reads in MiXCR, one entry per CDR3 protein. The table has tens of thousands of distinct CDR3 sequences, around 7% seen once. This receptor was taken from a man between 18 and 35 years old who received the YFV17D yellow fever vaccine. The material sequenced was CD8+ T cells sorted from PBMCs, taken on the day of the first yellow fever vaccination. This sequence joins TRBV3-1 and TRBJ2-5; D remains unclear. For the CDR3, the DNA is TGTGCCAGCAGCCAAGGCCAGCAAGAGACCCAGTACTTC. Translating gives CASSQGQQETQYF.